These 8 T cell receptor beta chains originate from one sample sequenced in a study of T cell changes during pregnancy in multiple sclerosis. Repertoires were generated with immunoSEQ multiplex PCR, while TCRdb's copy carries only in-frame clones and drops some. In the table there are about 70,000 clones, over 85% of which are singletons. The sequences come from peripheral blood, collected in the second trimester of pregnancy. Receptors were obtained from a female donor in good health, enrolled as a control in a pregnancy study.

The J gene is TRBJ1-4, the V gene TRBV7-3; possible D gene TRBD1, 6 bases. The CDR3 contains 17 residues. Looked up from germline, CDR1 is SGHTA and CDR2 is FQGTGA. V was pared by 3 bases and J by 3 bases, with 17 bases between. The CDR3: CASSFTGPAGANEKLFF. In DNA, the CDR3 is TGTGCCAGCAGCTTCACCGGCCCAGCAGGGGCTAATGAAAAACTGTTTTTT.

There are a few counts of this clone. The V gene is TRBV19, the J gene TRBJ1-5; D is undetermined. Germline CDR1 LNHDA, CDR2 SQIVND (reference sequence). This CDR3 is built from 13 residues. V was trimmed by 3 bases and J by 10 bases, leaving 13 bases between them. In DNA, the CDR3 is TGTGCCAGTAGTATGGGAGGTCTGGAACCCCAGCATTTT. Its protein product is CASSMGGLEPQHF.

V gene TRBV7-9 combines with J gene TRBJ2-7; the D is unclear. This CDR3 has 16 residues. The V end was cut by 0 bases, the J end by 0 bases, with 12 bases between. The germline CDR1 and CDR2 sequences are SEHNR and FQNEAQ (reference sequence). CDR3 residues: CASSLANNPSSYEQYF. As DNA, the CDR3 is TGTGCCAGCAGCTTAGCGAACAACCCTAGCTCCTACGAGCAGTACTTC.

V usage is TRBV27 and J usage is TRBJ1-5; D remains unclear. V lost 2 bases to trimming and J lost 6 bases, with 8 bases between them. CDR1 and CDR2 from the germline V gene are MNHEY and SMNVEV (reference sequence). CDR3 length: 13 amino acids. CDR3 DNA sequence: TGTGCCAGCAGTTTAGGCCGAACTCAGCCCCAGCATTTT. Its protein product is CASSLGRTQPQHF.

CDR3: CASSLRAGPSGANVLTF. The CDR3 coding sequence is TGTGCCAGCAGCTTGCGGGCGGGTCCCTCTGGGGCCAACGTCCTGACTTTC. The chain uses TRBV7-2 and TRBJ2-6, with D maybe TRBD2 (5 bases). The germline gives CDR1 SGHTA, CDR2 FQGNSA. The CDR3 extends over 17 amino acids. Trimming stripped 3 bases from V and 0 bases from J, with 12 bases between. Looking up the rest from reference TRBV7-2 and TRBJ2-6 gives the full variable domain: GAGVSQSPSNKVTEKGKDVELRCDPISGHTALYWYRQSLGQGLEFLIYFQGNSAPDKSGLPSDRFSAERTGGSVSTLTIQRTQQEDSAVYLCASSLRAGPSGANVLTFGAGSRLTVL.

The gene calls are TRBV6-6 and TRBJ1-5; 8 nucleotides match TRBD1. The CDR3 covers 16 residues. Trimming cost V 0 bases and J 7 bases; bases outside gene matches: 8. CDR1 MNHNY and CDR2 SVGAGI come from the germline V gene (reference sequence). CDR3 region: CASSYSLGQGGQPQHF. The DNA of the CDR3 is TGTGCCAGCAGTTACTCATTAGGACAGGGCGGCCAGCCCCAGCATTTT.

This chain connects TRBV5-5 to TRBJ2-6; TRBD1 matches 8 bases. Germline V gives CDR1 SGHKS, CDR2 YYEKEE (reference sequence). Unmatched junction bases numbered 9, after V lost 0 bases and J lost 1 base. The CDR3 runs to 19 residues. CDR3 amino acids: CASSLEQGARVSGANVLTF. CDR3 coding DNA: TGTGCCAGCAGCTTGGAGCAGGGGGCGCGAGTATCTGGGGCCAACGTCCTGACTTTC. Filled out from reference TRBV5-5 and TRBJ2-6, the complete variable domain reads DAGVTQSPTHLIKTRGQQVTLRCSPISGHKSVSWYQQVLGQGPQFIFQYYEKEERGRGNFPDRFSARQFPNYSSELNVNALLLGDSALYLCASSLEQGARVSGANVLTFGAGSRLTVL.

In its sample, this clone ranks as large (0.1 to 1%). Other nucleotide sequences in the sample specify the same CDR3. The V and J genes are TRBV6-5 and TRBJ1-1; 7 bases agree with TRBD1. V shed 0 bases, J shed 1 base, and the junction held 2 bases outside the gene matches. This CDR3 has 15 residues. Germline V lookup: CDR1 MNHEY, CDR2 SVGAGI. CDR3 DNA: TGTGCCAGCAGTTACTCGACAGGGCAGAACACTGAAGCTTTCTTT. This translates into CASSYSTGQNTEAFF.